This T cell receptor (beta chain) was retrieved from a study of CD8+CD57+ T cells in acquired aplastic anemia. Across the study: Sorting CD4+ and CD8+ cells gave DNA averaging about 2.9 ug. Mean read depth for CD4+ cells from healthy donors was around 11 million.

According to the study, genomic DNA was the template for TCR beta VDJ and CDR3 profiling. TCRdb itself ran the reads through MiXCR, one entry per CDR3 protein. The sample contains 150,000 to 200,000 distinct CDR3 sequences, around 60% of which appear only once. Study-level points and caveats: Patients and controls had CD8+ Simpson's diversity values that were not significantly distinct. Found in both controls and patients were some 31 CD8+ CDR3 sequences.

The germline gives CDR1 DFQATT, CDR2 SNEGSKA (reference sequence). This CDR3 is 13 amino acids long. The V end lost 0 bases, the J end lost 5 bases, and 10 bases lay between the germline ends. As regards this clonotype: What it recognizes is unknown.

Sample: sorted CD4+, CD8+, or CD8+CD57+ T cells (not recorded which) from PBMCs. The V and J genes are TRBV20-1 and TRBJ2-5; D is unclear. The receptor's source is a human donor in good health. The DNA of the CDR3 is TGCAGTGCTAGAGATCCGGTGGCGGAGACCCAGTACTTC. Encoded protein: CSARDPVAETQYF.